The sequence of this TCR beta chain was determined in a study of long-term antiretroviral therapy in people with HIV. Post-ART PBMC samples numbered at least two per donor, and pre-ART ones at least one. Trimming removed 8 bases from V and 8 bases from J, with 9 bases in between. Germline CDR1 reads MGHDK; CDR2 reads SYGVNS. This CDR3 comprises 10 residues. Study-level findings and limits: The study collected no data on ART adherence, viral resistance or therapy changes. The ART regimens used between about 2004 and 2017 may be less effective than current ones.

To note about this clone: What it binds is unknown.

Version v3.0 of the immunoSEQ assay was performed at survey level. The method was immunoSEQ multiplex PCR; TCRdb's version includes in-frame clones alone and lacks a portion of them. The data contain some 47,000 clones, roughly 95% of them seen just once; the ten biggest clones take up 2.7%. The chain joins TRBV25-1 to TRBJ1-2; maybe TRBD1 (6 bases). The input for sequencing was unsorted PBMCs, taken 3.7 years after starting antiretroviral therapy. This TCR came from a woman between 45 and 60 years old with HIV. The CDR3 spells CASRTGGYTF. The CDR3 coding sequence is TGTGCCAGCCGAACAGGGGGCTACACCTTC.